A single sample is the source of the 30 T cell receptor beta chains below, sequenced in a study of blood T cell repertoires in COVID-19. The data were produced by immunoSEQ multiplex PCR, yet TCRdb's version contains in-frame clones alone and is incomplete. The sample records some 140,000 clones, around 80% being singletons. The sequenced material came from peripheral blood. The receptors stem from an older man with acute or convalescent COVID-19.

The CDR3 DNA sequence: TGTGCCAGCAGTTTACGAGCTCAGCCCCAGCATTTT. This gives the protein CASSLRAQPQHF. The gene calls are TRBV28 and TRBJ1-5; D gene ambiguous. Germline CDR1 MDHEN, CDR2 SYDVKM. This CDR3 spans 12 amino acids. V dropped 2 bases and J dropped 6 bases, with 5 bases sitting between them.

In this sample, this clone turned up a few times. The rearrangement links TRBV3-1 (or the pseudogene TRBV3-2) to TRBJ1-2; no definite D call. The V end was cut by 1 base, the J end by 4 bases, with 7 bases between. Looked up from germline, CDR1 is LGHDT and CDR2 is YNNKEL (reference sequence). The CDR3 is 13 residues long. CDR3 coding DNA: TGTGCCAGCAGCCAAGGCGGGAGCTATGGCTACACCTTC. Translation gives CASSQGGSYGYTF.

The chain recombines TRBV18 with TRBJ1-2, with TRBD1 as a possible D gene (6 bases). This CDR3 contains 15 residues. The germline V and J ends were trimmed by 2 bases and 2 bases, with 12 bases remaining between them. Germline V gives CDR1 KGHSH, CDR2 LQKENI. The CDR3 loop is CASSPEAGENYGYTF. The CDR3 coding sequence is TGTGCCAGCTCACCAGAGGCAGGGGAGAACTATGGCTACACCTTC.

The chain is built from TRBV24-1 and TRBJ2-2, with D perhaps matching TRBD1 (5 bases). V was trimmed by 0 bases and J by 6 bases, leaving 10 bases between them. CDR1 and CDR2 (germline): KGHDR, SFDVKD. CDR3 size: 15 residues. CDR3 protein: CATSDLWLGAGELFF. The CDR3 DNA is TGTGCCACCAGTGATTTGTGGCTAGGGGCCGGGGAGCTGTTTTTT.

This sequence joins TRBV15 and TRBJ1-6; D is unclear. The CDR3 consists of 15 residues. With 0 bases removed from V and 9 bases from J, the gap between germline ends came to 12 bases. Per germline, CDR1 LNHNV and CDR2 YYDKDF (reference sequence). The CDR3 loop is CATSRDGGGISPLHF. CDR3 nucleotide sequence: TGTGCCACCAGCAGAGATGGTGGAGGGATTTCACCCCTCCACTTT.

The chain uses TRBV2 and TRBJ2-3; D is possibly TRBD2 (5 bases). CDR1 SNHLY and CDR2 FYNNEI come from the germline V gene. Between the trimmed V and J ends, which lost 1 base and 4 bases, there was a span of 12 bases. The CDR3 consists of 15 residues. CDR3 nucleotide sequence: TGTGCCAGCAGTGAAGTTCTTCCGAGGGCAGATACGCAGTATTTT. Amino acid sequence: CASSEVLPRADTQYF.

The J gene is TRBJ2-7, the V gene TRBV6-5, with D tentatively TRBD1 (5 bases). The CDR3 is made up of 12 amino acids. The V gene lost 6 bases and the J gene lost 4 bases, with 10 bases spanning the gap. The germline CDR1 and CDR2 sequences are MNHEY and SVGAGI. CDR3 sequence reads: CASRAGPYEQYF. The CDR3, as DNA: TGTGCCAGCAGAGCAGGGCCGTACGAGCAGTACTTC.

The rearrangement joins TRBV5-1 to TRBJ2-5, with D possibly TRBD1 on 6 matching bases. The V end was cut by 0 bases, the J end by 2 bases, with 11 bases between. The CDR3 has 15 amino acids. The germline gives CDR1 SGHRS, CDR2 YFSETQ. CDR3 nucleotide sequence: TGCGCCAGCAGCTTGGGACAGGTAGTTCAAGAGACCCAGTACTTC. Protein sequence: CASSLGQVVQETQYF.

The chain uses TRBV7-9 and TRBJ2-3; D remains ambiguous. Trimming took 5 bases from V and 6 from J, leaving 12 bases between them. The CDR3 runs 13 residues. Germline CDR1 and CDR2: SEHNR and FQNEAQ (reference sequence). Here the CDR3 reads CASSPGQFDTQYF. The CDR3 DNA reads as TGTGCCAGCAGCCCGGGTCAATTCGATACGCAGTATTTT.

The V and J genes are TRBV11-2 and TRBJ2-1, with no clear D. With 1 base removed from V and 9 bases from J, the gap between germline ends came to 10 bases. The CDR3 is 13 amino acids. Germline CDR1 is SGHAT and CDR2 is FQNNGV. The CDR3 sequence: CASSLAVSIEQFF. CDR3 in DNA: TGTGCCAGCAGCTTAGCGGTTTCGATTGAGCAGTTCTTC.

This clone was observed a few times. V and J are TRBV5-1 and TRBJ2-7, with D perhaps TRBD1 or TRBD2 (5 bases each). From germline, CDR1 is SGHRS and CDR2 YFSETQ. The V and J ends lost 4 bases and 3 bases respectively, with 14 bases between them. The CDR3 totals 14 residues. For the CDR3, the DNA is TGCGCCAGCAGCCTGGGACGGGTCTTCTACGAGCAGTACTTC. This encodes CASSLGRVFYEQYF.

The CDR3: CASFFGRGQEQFF. The DNA for the CDR3 is TGTGCCAGCTTCTTTGGACGGGGACAGGAGCAGTTCTTC. This chain connects TRBV2 to TRBJ2-1; TRBD1 aligns across 7 bases. V lost 8 bases to trimming and J lost 10 bases; unmatched junction nucleotides: 11. CDR1 and CDR2 from the germline V gene are SNHLY and FYNNEI. This CDR3 contains 13 residues.

J is TRBJ2-7 and V is TRBV4-1, with 7 positions matching TRBD1. Germline V gene lookup returns CDR1 MGHRA and CDR2 YSYEKL. Trimming at V came to 4 bases and at J to 0 bases, leaving 3 bases not matched to a gene. This CDR3 is built from 14 residues. CDR3 bases: TGCGCCAGCAGCCTAGACAGGGACTCCTACGAGCAGTACTTC. Protein sequence: CASSLDRDSYEQYF.

The rearrangement links TRBV9 to TRBJ2-2; the D is unclear. V was clipped by 0 bases and J by 4 bases, with 7 bases between them. CDR3 length: 14 residues. CDR1 is SGDLS and CDR2 is YYNGEE in the germline V gene. CDR3 amino acids: CASSVVVGTGELFF. Written as DNA, the CDR3 is TGTGCCAGCAGCGTAGTAGTTGGCACCGGGGAGCTGTTTTTT.

CDR3 nucleotides: TGTGCCAGCAGTCAGGGGGTTGGCGGCTACACCTTC. Its protein is CASSQGVGGYTF. The rearrangement joins TRBV6-5 to TRBJ1-2; 7 nucleotides line up with TRBD1. Germline V gene lookup returns CDR1 MNHEY and CDR2 SVGAGI. The V gene end was trimmed by 5 bases and the J gene end by 8 bases; junction bases not matched to a gene: 5. The length of the CDR3 is 12 residues.

V and J are TRBV2 and TRBJ1-5; D unclear. V shed 6 bases and J shed 1 base, with 10 bases lying between them. The CDR3 spans 14 residues. Germline assignment: CDR1 SNHLY and CDR2 FYNNEI. This chain's CDR3 is CASSAQNSNQPQHF. CDR3 bases: TGTGCCAGCAGCGCCCAGAACAGCAATCAGCCCCAGCATTTT. Looking up the rest from reference TRBV2 and TRBJ1-5 gives the full variable domain: EPEVTQTPSHQVTQMGQEVILRCVPISNHLYFYWYRQILGQKVEFLVSFYNNEISEKSEIFDDQFSVERPDGSNFTLKIRSTKLEDSAMYFCASSAQNSNQPQHFGDGTRLSIL.

The chain carries TRBV4-3 and TRBJ1-1, with D perhaps TRBD1 (6 bases). In germline, CDR1 is LGHNA, CDR2 YSLEER. The V and J ends lost 1 base and 6 bases respectively, with 21 bases between them. The CDR3 length is 17 residues. Here the CDR3 DNA reads TGCGCCAGCAGCCAAGCCCTGGACAGTTTCCTTATAGCTGAAGCTTTCTTT. Its protein product is CASSQALDSFLIAEAFF.

The chain employs TRBV6-6 and TRBJ1-5; 9 bases agree with TRBD1. The trim removed 6 bases at V and 3 bases at J, leaving 6 bases unmatched. This CDR3 contains 15 residues. The V gene's germline CDR1 is MNHNY and CDR2 SVGAGI (reference sequence). The CDR3 region is CASSPNRGHNQPQHF. The CDR3 DNA is TGTGCCAGCAGCCCAAACAGGGGGCACAATCAGCCCCAGCATTTT.

The CDR3 is CASSKSDTLNTGELFF. CDR3 DNA sequence: TGCGCCAGCAGCAAGTCCGATACATTGAACACCGGGGAGCTGTTTTTT. The V and J genes are TRBV4-3 and TRBJ2-2; no clear D. This CDR3 has 16 amino acids. Deletions cut 5 bases from V and 1 base from J, with 14 bases between. Germline CDR1 and CDR2: LGHNA and YSLEER.

The V gene is TRBV11-3, the J gene TRBJ2-1; the D gene is possibly TRBD1 (5 bases). Germline V gives CDR1 SGHNT, CDR2 YENEEA. The CDR3 runs to 15 residues. Trimming took 1 base from V and 3 from J, leaving 10 bases between them. The CDR3 sequence is CASSLGGRDYNEQFF. As DNA, the CDR3 is TGTGCCAGCAGCTTAGGTGGCAGGGACTACAATGAGCAGTTCTTC.

This chain joins TRBV5-8 and TRBJ2-2, with D perhaps TRBD1 (5 bases). Trimming stripped 1 base from V and 0 bases from J, with 7 bases between. From germline, CDR1 is SGHTS and CDR2 YDEGEE. This CDR3 is 15 amino acids long. In nucleotides, the CDR3 is TGTGCCAGCAGCTTGTACAGGACGAACACCGGGGAGCTGTTTTTT. Protein: CASSLYRTNTGELFF.

This clone showed up many times. The gene calls are TRBV27 and TRBJ2-7; perhaps TRBD2 as D (5 bases). This CDR3 is 13 amino acids long. Germline lookup yields CDR1 MNHEY and CDR2 SMNVEV (reference sequence). Trimming shortened V by 0 bases and J by 5 bases, and 8 bases separated the two germline ends. The CDR3 nucleotides are TGTGCCAGCAGTTTATCGCACGGGGACGAGCAGTACTTC. Its protein product is CASSLSHGDEQYF.

The chain combines TRBV3-1 (or the pseudogene TRBV3-2) with TRBJ1-2, with TRBD1 as a possible D gene (6 bases). Looked up from germline, CDR1 is LGHDT and CDR2 is YNNKEL (reference sequence). CDR3 length equals 11 residues. The V gene lost 5 bases and the J gene lost 11 bases, with 12 bases spanning the gap. The CDR3 loop is CASSAKQGYTF. CDR3 coding DNA: TGTGCCAGCAGCGCTAAACAGGGATACACCTTC.

CDR3 sequence (DNA): TGTGCCAGCAAAATTGGGGGGGTCATGAACACCGGGGAGCTGTTTTTT. Translating it yields CASKIGGVMNTGELFF. The chain combines TRBV3-1 (or the pseudogene TRBV3-2) with TRBJ2-2; 7 bases fit TRBD2. The trim removed 7 bases at V and 1 base at J, leaving 9 bases unmatched. CDR1 LGHDT and CDR2 YNNKEL come from the germline V gene (reference sequence). The CDR3 has 16 amino acids.

The chain couples TRBV6-5 to TRBJ2-3; no reliable D call. The CDR3 is 13 residues long. V lost 0 bases and J 5 bases, leaving 6 bases between the germline ends. Germline CDR1 reads MNHEY; CDR2 reads SVGAGI. The chain's CDR3 is CASSYSEKDTQYF. Here the CDR3 DNA reads TGTGCCAGCAGTTACTCAGAGAAAGATACGCAGTATTTT.

The rearrangement uses TRBV4-3 and TRBJ2-1; 11 nucleotides align to TRBD2. The CDR3 contains 16 residues. V gave up 1 base and J gave up 8 bases; unmatched junction bases: 7. The germline CDR1 and CDR2 sequences are LGHNA and YSLEER. CDR3 DNA sequence: TGCGCCAGCAGCCAAGCGGGGACTAGCGGTACATATGAGCAGTTCTTC. Translation: CASSQAGTSGTYEQFF.

The chain carries TRBV7-2 and TRBJ2-7, with 9 bases that match TRBD1. This CDR3 has 14 amino acids. CDR1 is SGHTA, CDR2 FQGNSA, per germline. J gave up 6 bases and V 3 bases, and 6 bases lay outside the gene matches. The CDR3 reads CASSFSTGGTEQYF. The CDR3 region has the DNA TGTGCCAGCAGCTTTTCCACAGGGGGCACCGAGCAGTACTTC.

The chain recombines TRBV2 with TRBJ2-5; a weak D match, TRBD1 (5 bases). The length of the CDR3 is 15 residues. Trimming took 5 bases from V and 4 from J, leaving 17 bases between them. The germline gives CDR1 SNHLY, CDR2 FYNNEI. In nucleotides, the CDR3 is TGTGCCAGCAGTTCAGGGTCGATCGGGCGAGAGACCCAGTACTTC. Encoded protein: CASSSGSIGRETQYF.

The chain links TRBV28 to TRBJ2-5; 9 bases align to TRBD2. The trim removed 6 bases at V and 2 bases at J, leaving 1 base unmatched. This CDR3 region has 13 residues. Germline V gene lookup returns CDR1 MDHEN and CDR2 SYDVKM. CDR3: CASRTSGQETQYF. The CDR3 nucleotides read TGTGCCAGCAGGACTAGCGGTCAAGAGACCCAGTACTTC.

This clone was picked up a small number of times. This chain uses TRBV7-9 with TRBJ2-7; the D is unclear. CDR3 length: 13 amino acids. Germline lookup yields CDR1 SEHNR and CDR2 FQNEAQ (reference sequence). The ends were cut back, 2 bases at V and 4 bases at J, with 9 bases in the middle. The CDR3 region has the DNA TGTGCCAGCAGCTTAATCTCGCGGTACGAGCAGTACTTC. Its translation is CASSLISRYEQYF.